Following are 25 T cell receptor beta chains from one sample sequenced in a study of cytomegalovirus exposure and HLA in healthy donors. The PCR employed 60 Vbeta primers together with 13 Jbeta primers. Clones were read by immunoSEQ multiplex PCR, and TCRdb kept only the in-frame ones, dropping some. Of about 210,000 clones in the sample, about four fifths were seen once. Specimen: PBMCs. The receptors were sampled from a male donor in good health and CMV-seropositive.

CDR3 amino acids: CASSLAPGHTNTEAFF. CDR3 in DNA: TGTGCCAGCAGCTTAGCTCCCGGACATACGAACACTGAAGCTTTCTTT. The chain recombines TRBV11-2 with TRBJ1-1, with D possibly matching TRBD1 (5 bases). The V gene's germline CDR1 is SGHAT and CDR2 FQNNGV. The CDR3 covers 16 residues. V was clipped by 1 base and J by 1 base, with 13 bases between them.

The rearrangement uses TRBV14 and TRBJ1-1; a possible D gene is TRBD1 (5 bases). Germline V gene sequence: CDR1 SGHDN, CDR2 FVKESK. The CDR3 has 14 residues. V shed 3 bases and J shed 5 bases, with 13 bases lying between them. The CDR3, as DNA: TGTGCCAGCAGCCAGGCGGGGGTGATAACTGAAGCTTTCTTT. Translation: CASSQAGVITEAFF.

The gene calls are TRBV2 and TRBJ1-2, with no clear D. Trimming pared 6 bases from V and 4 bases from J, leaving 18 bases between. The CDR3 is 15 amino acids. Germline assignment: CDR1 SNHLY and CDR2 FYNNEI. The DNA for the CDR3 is TGTGCCAGCAGCGCAGGCCTAGAGGGCGTCTATGGCTACACCTTC. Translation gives CASSAGLEGVYGYTF.

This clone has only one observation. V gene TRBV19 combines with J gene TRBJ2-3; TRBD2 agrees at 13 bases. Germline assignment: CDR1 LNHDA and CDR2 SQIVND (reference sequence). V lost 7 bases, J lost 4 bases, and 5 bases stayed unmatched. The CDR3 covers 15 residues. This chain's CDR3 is CASTRTSGGSDTQYF. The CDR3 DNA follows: TGTGCCAGTACGAGGACTAGCGGGGGTTCAGATACGCAGTATTTT.

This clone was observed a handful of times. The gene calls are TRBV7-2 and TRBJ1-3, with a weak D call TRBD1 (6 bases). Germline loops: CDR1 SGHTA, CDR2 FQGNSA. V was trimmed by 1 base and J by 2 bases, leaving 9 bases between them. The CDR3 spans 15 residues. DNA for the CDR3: TGTGCCAGCAGCTTAGTCACAGGGCCTGGAAACACCATATATTTT. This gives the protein CASSLVTGPGNTIYF.

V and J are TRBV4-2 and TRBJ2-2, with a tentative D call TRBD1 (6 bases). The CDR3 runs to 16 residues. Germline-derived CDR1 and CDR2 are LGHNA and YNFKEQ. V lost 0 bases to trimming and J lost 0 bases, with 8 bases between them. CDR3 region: CASSQDPGANTGELFF. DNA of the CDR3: TGTGCCAGCAGCCAAGATCCAGGGGCGAACACCGGGGAGCTGTTTTTT.

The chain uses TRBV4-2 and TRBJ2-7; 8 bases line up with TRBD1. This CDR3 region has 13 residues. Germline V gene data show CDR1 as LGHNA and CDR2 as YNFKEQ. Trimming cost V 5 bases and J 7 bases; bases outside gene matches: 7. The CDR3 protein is CASSDPTGEEQYF. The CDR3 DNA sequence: TGTGCCAGCAGCGACCCGACAGGGGAAGAGCAGTACTTC.

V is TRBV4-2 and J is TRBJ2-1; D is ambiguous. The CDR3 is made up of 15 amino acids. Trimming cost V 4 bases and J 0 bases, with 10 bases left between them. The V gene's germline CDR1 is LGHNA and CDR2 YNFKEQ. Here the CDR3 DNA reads TGTGCCAGCAGCCGTGCCTCGGGCTCCTACAATGAGCAGTTCTTC. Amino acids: CASSRASGSYNEQFF.

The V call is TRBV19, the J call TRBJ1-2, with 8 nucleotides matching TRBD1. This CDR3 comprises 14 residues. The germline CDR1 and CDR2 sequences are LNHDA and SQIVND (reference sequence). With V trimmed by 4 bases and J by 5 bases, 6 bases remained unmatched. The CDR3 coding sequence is TGTGCCAGTAGTACGGACAGGGACATATATGGCTACACCTTC. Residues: CASSTDRDIYGYTF. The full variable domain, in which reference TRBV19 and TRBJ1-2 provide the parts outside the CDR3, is DGGITQSPKYLFRKEGQNVTLSCEQNLNHDAMYWYRQDPGQGLRLIYYSQIVNDFQKGDIAEGYSVSREKKESFPLTVTSAQKNPTAFYLCASSTDRDIYGYTFGSGTRLTVV.

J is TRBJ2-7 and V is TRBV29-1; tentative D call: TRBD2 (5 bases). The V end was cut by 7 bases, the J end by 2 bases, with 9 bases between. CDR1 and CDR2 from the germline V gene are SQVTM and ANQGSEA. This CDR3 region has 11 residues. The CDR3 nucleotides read TGCAGCGGTACTAGGGCCTACGAGCAGTACTTC. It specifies CSGTRAYEQYF.

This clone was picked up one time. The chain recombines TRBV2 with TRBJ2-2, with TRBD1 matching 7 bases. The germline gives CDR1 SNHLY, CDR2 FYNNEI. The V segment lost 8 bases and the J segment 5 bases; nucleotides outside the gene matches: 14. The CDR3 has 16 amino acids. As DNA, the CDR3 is TGTGCCAGCGAAGAGGGACAGTTGATTACGACCGGGGAGCTGTTTTTT. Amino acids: CASEEGQLITTGELFF.

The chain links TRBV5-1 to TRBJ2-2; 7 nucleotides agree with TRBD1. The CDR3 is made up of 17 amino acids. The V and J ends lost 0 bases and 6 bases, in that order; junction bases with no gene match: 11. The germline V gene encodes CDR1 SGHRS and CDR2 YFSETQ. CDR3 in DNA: TGCGCCAGCAGCTTGGACCAGGGGGTAGGAACGGCCGGGGAGCTGTTTTTT. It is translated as CASSLDQGVGTAGELFF.

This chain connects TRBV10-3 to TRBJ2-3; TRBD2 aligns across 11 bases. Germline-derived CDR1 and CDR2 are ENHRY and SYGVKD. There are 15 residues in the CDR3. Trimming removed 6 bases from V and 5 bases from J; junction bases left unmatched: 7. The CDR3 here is CAISEGLAGKDTQYF. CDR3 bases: TGTGCCATCAGCGAAGGACTAGCGGGTAAAGATACGCAGTATTTT.

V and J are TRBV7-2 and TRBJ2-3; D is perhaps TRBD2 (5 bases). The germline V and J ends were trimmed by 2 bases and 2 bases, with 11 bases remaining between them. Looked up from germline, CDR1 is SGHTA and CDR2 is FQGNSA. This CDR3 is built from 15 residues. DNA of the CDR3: TGTGCCAGCAGCTTAATCGGACTTAACACAGATACGCAGTATTTT. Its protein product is CASSLIGLNTDTQYF.

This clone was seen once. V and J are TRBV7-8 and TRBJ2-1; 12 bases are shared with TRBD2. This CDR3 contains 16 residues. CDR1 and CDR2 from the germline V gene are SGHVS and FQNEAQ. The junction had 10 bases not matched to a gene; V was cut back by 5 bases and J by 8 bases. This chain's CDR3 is CASSPYPSGGADEQFF. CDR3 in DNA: TGTGCCAGCAGCCCCTACCCTAGCGGGGGGGCTGATGAGCAGTTCTTC.

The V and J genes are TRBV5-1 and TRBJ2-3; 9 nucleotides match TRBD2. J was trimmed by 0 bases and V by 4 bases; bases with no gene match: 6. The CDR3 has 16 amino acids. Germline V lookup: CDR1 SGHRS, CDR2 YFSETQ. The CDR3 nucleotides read TGCGCCAGCAGCGGTTTAGCGGGAGCAAGCACAGATACGCAGTATTTT. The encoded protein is CASSGLAGASTDTQYF.

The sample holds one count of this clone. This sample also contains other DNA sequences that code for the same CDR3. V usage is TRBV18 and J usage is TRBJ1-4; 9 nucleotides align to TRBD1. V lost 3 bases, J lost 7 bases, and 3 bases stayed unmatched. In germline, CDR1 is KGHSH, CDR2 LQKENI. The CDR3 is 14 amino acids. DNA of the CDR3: TGTGCCAGCTCACCGGGGACAGGGCGTGAAAAACTGTTTTTT. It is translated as CASSPGTGREKLFF.

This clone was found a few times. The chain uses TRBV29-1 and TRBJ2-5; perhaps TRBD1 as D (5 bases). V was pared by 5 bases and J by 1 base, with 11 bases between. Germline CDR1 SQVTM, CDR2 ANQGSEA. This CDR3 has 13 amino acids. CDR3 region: CSVPDSLQETQYF. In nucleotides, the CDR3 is TGCAGCGTTCCAGACAGCCTCCAAGAGACCCAGTACTTC.

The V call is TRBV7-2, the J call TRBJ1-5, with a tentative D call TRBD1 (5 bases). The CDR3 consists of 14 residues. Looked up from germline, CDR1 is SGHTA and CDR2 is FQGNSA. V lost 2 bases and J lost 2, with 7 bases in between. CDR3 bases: TGTGCCAGCAGCTTACGGGGGGGCAATCAGCCCCAGCATTTT. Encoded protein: CASSLRGGNQPQHF.

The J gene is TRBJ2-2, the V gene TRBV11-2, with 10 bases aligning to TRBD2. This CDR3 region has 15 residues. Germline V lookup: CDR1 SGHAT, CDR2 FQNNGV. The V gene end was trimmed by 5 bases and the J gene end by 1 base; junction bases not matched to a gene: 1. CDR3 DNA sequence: TGTGCCAGCAGCCGGACTAGCGGGAACACCGGGGAGCTGTTTTTT. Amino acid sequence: CASSRTSGNTGELFF.

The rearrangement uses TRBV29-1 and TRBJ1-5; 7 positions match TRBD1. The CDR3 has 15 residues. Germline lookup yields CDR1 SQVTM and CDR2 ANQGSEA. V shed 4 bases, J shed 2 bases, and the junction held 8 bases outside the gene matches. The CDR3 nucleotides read TGCAGCGTTGTATCAGGGGGAAGTGGCAATCAGCCCCAGCATTTT. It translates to CSVVSGGSGNQPQHF.

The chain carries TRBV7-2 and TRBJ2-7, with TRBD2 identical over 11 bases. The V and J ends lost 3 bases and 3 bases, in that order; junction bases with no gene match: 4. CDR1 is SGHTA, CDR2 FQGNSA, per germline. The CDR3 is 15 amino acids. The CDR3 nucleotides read TGTGCCAGCAGCTTTCTAGCGGGGGGAAACTACGAGCAGTACTTC. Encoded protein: CASSFLAGGNYEQYF.

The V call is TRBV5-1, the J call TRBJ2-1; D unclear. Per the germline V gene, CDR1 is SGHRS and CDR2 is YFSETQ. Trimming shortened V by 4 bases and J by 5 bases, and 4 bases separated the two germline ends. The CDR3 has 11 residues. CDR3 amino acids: CASSINNEQFF. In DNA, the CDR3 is TGCGCCAGCAGCATAAACAATGAGCAGTTCTTC.

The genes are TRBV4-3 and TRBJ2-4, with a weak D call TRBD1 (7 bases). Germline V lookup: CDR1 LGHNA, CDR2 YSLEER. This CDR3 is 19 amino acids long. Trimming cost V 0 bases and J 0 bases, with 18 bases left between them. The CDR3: CASSQDRGGTDIAKNIQYF. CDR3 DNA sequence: TGCGCCAGCAGCCAAGACCGAGGGGGGACAGATATAGCCAAAAACATTCAGTACTTC.

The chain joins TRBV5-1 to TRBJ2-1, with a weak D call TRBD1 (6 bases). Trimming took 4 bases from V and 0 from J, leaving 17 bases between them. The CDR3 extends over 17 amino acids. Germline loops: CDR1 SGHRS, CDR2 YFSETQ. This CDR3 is CASSTQGSRFSYNEQFF. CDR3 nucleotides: TGCGCCAGCAGCACCCAGGGGTCCCGCTTCTCCTACAATGAGCAGTTCTTC.